A single count supports the clone carrying this T cell receptor (beta chain). What it binds is unknown. This may stem from a read error, because a much larger clone lies one nucleotide away. Germline loops: CDR1 DFQATT, CDR2 SNEGSKA (reference sequence). With 0 bases clipped from V and 0 bases from J, the junction kept 10 bases outside the gene matches. The CDR3 is made up of 19 amino acids. This record comes from a study of T cells in Graves' hyperthyroidism and ophthalmopathy. Study-wide background: Blood from the periphery was taken at initial diagnosis, before any treatment. Study results and caveats: With a median lead of roughly 6.2 months before onset, the model predicted ophthalmopathy. A model of 13 V-J pairs discriminated ophthalmopathy from stable hyperthyroidism. Within blood appeared most thyroid clonotypes that had expanded above 0.001.

Amplified TCR beta CDR3 regions derived from RNA transcripts. The HTBI primer set drove a first-round RT-PCR of the TCR CDR3. TCRdb independently ran MiXCR on the multiplex PCR reads; one entry per CDR3 protein. Of around 600,000 distinct CDR3 sequences listed, 14% are singletons. This sequence originates from a woman aged 18-35 years with Graves' ophthalmopathy. Sequenced input: blood. The gene calls are TRBV20-1 and TRBJ2-1; 11 nucleotides agree with TRBD2. The CDR3 loop is CSARDEGTSGTPSYNEQFF. As DNA, the CDR3 is TGCAGTGCTAGAGACGAGGGGACTAGCGGAACTCCCTCCTACAATGAGCAGTTCTTC.